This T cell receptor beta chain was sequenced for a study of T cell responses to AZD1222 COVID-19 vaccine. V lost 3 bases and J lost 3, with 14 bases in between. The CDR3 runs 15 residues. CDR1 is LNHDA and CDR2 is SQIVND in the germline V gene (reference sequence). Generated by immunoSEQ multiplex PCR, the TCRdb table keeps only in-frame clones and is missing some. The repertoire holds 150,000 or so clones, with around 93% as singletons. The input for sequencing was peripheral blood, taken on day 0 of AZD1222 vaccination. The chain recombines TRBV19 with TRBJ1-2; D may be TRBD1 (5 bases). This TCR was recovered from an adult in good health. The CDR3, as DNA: TGTGCCAGTAGTATTAGCCGCTTGGGGGACTATGGCTACACCTTC. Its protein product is CASSISRLGDYGYTF.